This entry features one T cell receptor (beta chain) sequence. Other nucleotide sequences in the sample specify the same CDR3. The sample belongs to a study of shared clonotypes between healthy human individuals. Deep-level running was used for the assay. Researchers sequenced unsorted PBMC DNA using ten immunoSEQ deep assay plates. Original data processing: ImmunoSEQ yielded junction-only sequences lacking quality scores, so filtering differed. Repertoires were generated with immunoSEQ multiplex PCR, while TCRdb's copy carries only in-frame clones and drops some. Clonal size and the V and J genes are those of that table, whereas D and trimming came from the DNA. The profile shows about 490,000 clones, 75% to 85% of them singletons. The CDR3 contains 15 residues. V lost 2 bases, J lost 0 bases, and 0 bases stayed unmatched. The germline V gene encodes CDR1 SGHTA and CDR2 FQGNSA.

The sequencing input was PBMCs. This TCR derives from a woman aged 40-49 years in good health. Some clones in this sample may be carry-over from other donors' samples. This rearrangement joins TRBV7-2 to TRBJ1-4; 7 nucleotides match TRBD1. CDR3 amino acids: CASSLQGATNEKLFF. CDR3 DNA: TGTGCCAGCAGCTTACAGGGGGCAACTAATGAAAAACTGTTTTTT.